These T cell receptor beta chains were read from a single sample in a study of breast tumors, draining lymph nodes, adjacent tissues. One entry per CDR3 protein results from TCRdb running MiXCR on the multiplex PCR reads. The sample yields some 100,000 distinct CDR3 sequences, around 20% seen once. Material: axillary lymph node tissue. These receptors all come from a female donor with breast cancer. Some clones in this sample may be carry-over from other donors' samples. Both conserved end residues are part of each CDR3. Size values are once, few and many counts, or a class for expanded clones, and some rows have none.

TRBV2 | many | CASRAAPVNTGELFF
TRBV7-9 | many | CASSFTGQGTDTQYF
TRBV10-1 | . | CASSGRRENTEAFF
TRBV5-1 | many | CASRKGQLGETQYF
TRBV19 | few | CASRSGTGKNIQYF
TRBV20-1 | many | CSARRAGATDTQYF
TRBV14 | many | CASSQGLGPFSYSPLHF
TRBV5-1 | many | CASSLASGGSRTDTQYF
TRBV7-2 | many | CASSLVEGTGELFF
TRBV3-1 | many | CASSQTSYEQYF
TRBV28 | . | CASSLPGRSSYEQYF
TRBV6-1 | many | CASKWGRYQETQYF
TRBV6-1 | few | CASSVSGGNYNEQFF
TRBV15 | many | CATSRDSPGTGSAKQYF
TRBV7-9 | many | CASSPDTNQPQHF
TRBV12-3/TRBV12-4 | . | CASSGGGGATNYGYTF
TRBV15 | . | CATSRDRDPGNTIYF
TRBV14 | many | CASSQPGSSYNEQFF
TRBV15 | many | CATSRTSGNNEQFF
TRBV2 | . | CASSEIGGVGPAFF
TRBV7-8 | few | CASSPGTSGRAGSYNEQFF
TRBV3-1 | many | CASSQDPGGYGYTF